The 15 T cell receptor beta chains listed next were all sequenced from one sample in a study of blood T cell repertoires in COVID-19. TCRdb keeps only in-frame clones here, not all; method: immunoSEQ multiplex PCR. The sample lists 250,000 to 350,000 clones, less than 90% occurring once. The specimen was peripheral blood. The receptors here all came from a woman in her 70s with COVID-19, enrolled during active disease.

The chain's CDR3 is CASRDTTYGYTF. The CDR3 nucleotides are TGTGCCAGCCGGGACACGACCTATGGCTACACCTTC. This chain connects TRBV6-5 to TRBJ1-2; TRBD1 might be the D (6 bases). V dropped 8 bases and J dropped 4 bases, with 11 bases sitting between them. This CDR3 has 12 residues. Germline lookup yields CDR1 MNHEY and CDR2 SVGAGI.

CDR3 bases: TGTGCCAGCAGACAGAACACTGAAGCTTTCTTT. Protein product: CASRQNTEAFF. The rearrangement links TRBV2 to TRBJ1-1; D is uncertain. Looked up from germline, CDR1 is SNHLY and CDR2 is FYNNEI. The CDR3 is 11 amino acids. Trimming shortened V by 6 bases and J by 1 base, and 3 bases separated the two germline ends.

The chain has TRBV7-3 and TRBJ2-3; TRBD2 matches at 8 bases. The germline V gene has CDR1 SGHTA and CDR2 FQGTGA. With V trimmed by 1 base and J by 5 bases, 5 bases remained unmatched. This CDR3 has 15 residues. The CDR3 sequence is CASSLNGGGLDTQYF. The CDR3 region has the DNA TGTGCCAGCAGCTTAAACGGCGGGGGGCTAGATACGCAGTATTTT.

This clone has only one observation. The chain joins TRBV3-1 (or the pseudogene TRBV3-2) to TRBJ1-2; D possibly corresponds to TRBD1 (5 bases). This CDR3 is built from 12 residues. Germline assignment: CDR1 LGHDT and CDR2 YNNKEL (reference sequence). The V gene lost 3 bases and the J gene lost 8 bases, with 10 bases spanning the gap. The CDR3 nucleotides read TGTGCCAGCAGCCATCGTTCAGGGGGCTACACCTTC. This gives the protein CASSHRSGGYTF.

This clone was recorded once. The gene calls are TRBV27 and TRBJ1-6; D is unresolved. The CDR3 has 16 residues. Looked up from germline, CDR1 is MNHEY and CDR2 is SMNVEV (reference sequence). Trimming removed 3 bases from V and 9 bases from J, with 18 bases in between. CDR3 amino acids: CASSFGRQLAGSPLHF. Here the CDR3 DNA reads TGTGCCAGCAGTTTCGGCAGGCAGCTCGCGGGTTCACCCCTCCACTTT.

This clone was found a few times. This chain uses TRBV2 with TRBJ1-5, with a possible D match to TRBD1 (5 bases). The V and J ends lost 8 bases and 3 bases respectively, with 14 bases between them. The CDR3 runs to 14 residues. Germline V gene sequence: CDR1 SNHLY, CDR2 FYNNEI. This CDR3 reads CASRRGGDNQPQHF. The DNA for the CDR3 is TGTGCCAGCCGACGGGGGGGAGACAATCAGCCCCAGCATTTT.

V gene TRBV5-8 combines with J gene TRBJ1-1; TRBD1 agrees at 10 bases. The germline CDR1 and CDR2 sequences are SGHTS and YDEGEE. V shed 4 bases and J 5 bases; nucleotides not matched to a gene: 11. The CDR3 has 16 residues. The CDR3 nucleotides are TGTGCCAGCAGCCTTATAAGACAGGGGGCAACGACTGAAGCTTTCTTT. Its translation is CASSLIRQGATTEAFF.

The chain joins TRBV5-1 to TRBJ1-2; no firm D call. The CDR3 totals 15 residues. CDR1 SGHRS and CDR2 YFSETQ come from the germline V gene. V was clipped by 3 bases and J by 8 bases, with 20 bases between them. CDR3 nucleotides: TGCGCCAGCAGCTCGAGAGGTTTGAGTGATGGGGGCTACACCTTC. Translated, it gives CASSSRGLSDGGYTF. The full variable domain, rest sourced from reference TRBV5-1 and TRBJ1-2, is KAGVTQTPRYLIKTRGQQVTLSCSPISGHRSVSWYQQTPGQGLQFLFEYFSETQRNKGNFPGRFSGRQFSNSRSEMNVSTLELGDSALYLCASSSRGLSDGGYTFGSGTRLTVV.

This clone was observed a single time. This sequence joins TRBV30 and TRBJ1-2; 10 nucleotides align to TRBD1. CDR1 and CDR2 from the germline V gene are GTSNPN and SVGIG (reference sequence). V shed 0 bases, J shed 6 bases, and the junction held 4 bases outside the gene matches. There are 14 residues in the CDR3. The CDR3 DNA reads as TGTGCCTGGAGTGTTAGGGACAGGGGTCATGGCTACACCTTC. As protein: CAWSVRDRGHGYTF.

This clone occurred a few times. The rearrangement joins TRBV19 to TRBJ2-2; D unclear. CDR1 LNHDA and CDR2 SQIVND come from the germline V gene (reference sequence). This CDR3 has 12 residues. Trimming took off 3 bases at V and 4 bases at J, with 3 bases between the two ends. The CDR3 DNA reads TGTGCCAGTAGTATCGGCACCGGGGAGCTGTTTTTT. Translated: CASSIGTGELFF.

This clone turned up a few times. The chain carries TRBV7-2 and TRBJ2-3, with 10 positions matching TRBD2. The V segment lost 5 bases and the J segment 4 bases; nucleotides outside the gene matches: 3. Germline CDR1 is SGHTA and CDR2 is FQGNSA. This CDR3 has 14 amino acids. The DNA for the CDR3 is TGTGCCAGCAGCAGGACTAGCGGAGCAGATACGCAGTATTTT. As protein: CASSRTSGADTQYF. Variable domain in full (rest from reference TRBV7-2 and TRBJ2-3): GAGVSQSPSNKVTEKGKDVELRCDPISGHTALYWYRQSLGQGLEFLIYFQGNSAPDKSGLPSDRFSAERTGGSVSTLTIQRTQQEDSAVYLCASSRTSGADTQYFGPGTRLTVL.

CDR3 residues: CASSRDRGNQPQHF. The CDR3 DNA sequence: TGTGCCAGCAGCCGGGACAGGGGCAATCAGCCCCAGCATTTT. V is TRBV2 and J is TRBJ1-5; 9 bases agree with TRBD1. The trim removed 6 bases at V and 2 bases at J, leaving 2 bases unmatched. The CDR3 runs to 14 residues. Germline V CDR1 and CDR2: SNHLY, FYNNEI.

The chain is built from TRBV5-4 and TRBJ2-7; 10 bases map to TRBD2. This CDR3 is 15 amino acids long. V shed 2 bases and J 3 bases; nucleotides not matched to a gene: 5. Germline V gene sequence: CDR1 SGHNT, CDR2 YYREEE (reference sequence). The CDR3 DNA follows: TGTGCCAGCAGCTTTCCGGGACTAGCGTACTACGAGCAGTACTTC. It encodes CASSFPGLAYYEQYF.

The CDR3: CASSPFSGGGYGYTF. CDR3 sequence (DNA): TGTGCCAGCAGTCCGTTTTCTGGGGGCGGTTATGGCTACACCTTC. V and J are TRBV27 and TRBJ1-2, with D tentatively TRBD1 (6 bases). The length of the CDR3 is 15 residues. Germline-derived CDR1 and CDR2 are MNHEY and SMNVEV (reference sequence). Trimming removed 5 bases at V and 5 bases at J, with 18 bases between.

The sample holds a few counts of this clone. This chain joins TRBV30 and TRBJ1-5; 7 bases fit TRBD1. The V gene end was trimmed by 4 bases and the J gene end by 4 bases; junction bases not matched to a gene: 4. The CDR3 consists of 13 residues. Per the germline V gene, CDR1 is GTSNPN and CDR2 is SVGIG (reference sequence). The CDR3 loop is CAWTDRLNQPQHF. DNA of the CDR3: TGTGCCTGGACGGACAGGCTAAATCAGCCCCAGCATTTT.